The 8 T cell receptor beta chains below all came from one sample that was sequenced in a study of blood T cell repertoires in COVID-19. Here immunoSEQ multiplex PCR was the method, and the copy in TCRdb shows in-frame clones only, minus some. Of roughly 180,000 clones listed, approximately 80% were seen once; the top ten hold 10% to 15%. The sample comprised PBMCs or T cells enriched from blood (not recorded which). Receptor source: a woman aged 55-69 years who had recovered from COVID-19.

The chain employs TRBV6-5 and TRBJ1-6; 9 nucleotides match TRBD1. The trim removed 0 bases at V and 9 bases at J, leaving 6 bases unmatched. CDR3 length: 16 residues. Per the germline V gene, CDR1 is MNHEY and CDR2 is SVGAGI. CDR3 bases: TGTGCCAGCAGTTACTCCCTGGACAGGGGTGGTTCACCCCTCCACTTT. This codes for CASSYSLDRGGSPLHF.

The chain couples TRBV2 to TRBJ2-2; 11 bases agree with TRBD1. This CDR3 contains 15 residues. Looked up from germline, CDR1 is SNHLY and CDR2 is FYNNEI. Losses at the gene ends were 7 bases for V and 6 bases for J; bases not matched to a gene: 7. The CDR3 DNA reads TGTGCCAGCACCGGGACAGGGGGTCCCGCCGGGGAGCTGTTTTTT. It specifies CASTGTGGPAGELFF.

The count of this clone is one. V is TRBV20-1 and J is TRBJ2-3; D unclear. CDR3 length: 10 amino acids. Germline V gives CDR1 DFQATT, CDR2 SNEGSKA (reference sequence). V shed 6 bases and J shed 2 bases, with 3 bases lying between them. The CDR3: CSALTDTQYF. The DNA for the CDR3 is TGCAGTGCCCTCACAGATACGCAGTATTTT.

The chain uses TRBV5-6 and TRBJ1-4; D gene uncertain. Germline assignment: CDR1 SGHDT and CDR2 YYEEEE. With 0 bases removed from V and 3 bases from J, the gap between germline ends came to 9 bases. CDR3 length: 15 amino acids. CDR3 sequence reads: CASSLESYANEKLFF. CDR3 coding DNA: TGTGCCAGCAGCTTGGAAAGCTACGCTAATGAAAAACTGTTTTTT.

The genes are TRBV27 and TRBJ2-7; 11 bases map to TRBD1. The CDR3 is 13 residues long. Germline V CDR1 and CDR2: MNHEY, SMNVEV (reference sequence). V shed 7 bases, J shed 7 bases, and the junction held 6 bases outside the gene matches. In DNA, the CDR3 is TGTGCCAGCACTTCCGGGACAGGGGGAGAGCAGTACTTC. It specifies CASTSGTGGEQYF.

The table lists this clone with a count of one. This sequence joins TRBV12-2 and TRBJ1-6. TRBV12-2 is a pseudogene. This CDR3 has 20 amino acids. The CDR3 loop is CASRSQEGTQGRSYNSPLHF. The CDR3 DNA is TGTGCAAGTCGCTCCCAGGAGGGGACCCAAGGACGCTCCTATAATTCACCCCTCCACTTT.

This chain connects TRBV3-1 (or the pseudogene TRBV3-2) to TRBJ2-2; 11 nucleotides align to TRBD2. The V and J ends lost 4 bases and 7 bases, in that order; junction bases with no gene match: 8. The germline V gene encodes CDR1 LGHDT and CDR2 YNNKEL (reference sequence). This CDR3 has 16 residues. CDR3 DNA sequence: TGTGCCAGCAGCCGCCTAGCGGGAGGCGTTAGCGGGGAGCTGTTTTTT. This translates into CASSRLAGGVSGELFF.

V and J are TRBV7-9 and TRBJ1-1; D not resolved. Trimming removed 5 bases at V and 5 bases at J, with 12 bases between. Germline V gene data show CDR1 as SEHNR and CDR2 as FQNEAQ (reference sequence). The CDR3 runs to 13 residues. The CDR3 here is CASSSQEETEAFF. CDR3 bases: TGTGCCAGCAGCAGCCAAGAGGAGACTGAAGCTTTCTTT. Variable domain in full (rest from reference TRBV7-9 and TRBJ1-1): DTGVSQNPRHKITKRGQNVTFRCDPISEHNRLYWYRQTLGQGPEFLTYFQNEAQLEKSRLLSDRFSAERPKGSFSTLEIQRTEQGDSAMYLCASSSQEETEAFFGQGTRLTVV.